Included here is one T cell receptor (beta chain) sequence, with context. Its cognate antigen is unknown. The data were taken from a study of T-cell reconstitution after alpha-beta-depleted transplantation in children. Points from the study as a whole: About two months after transplant, alpha-beta T cells reportedly came from several hundred expanded graft clones.

It was with unique molecular identifiers that the TCRbeta library was prepared. MiXCR, applied by TCRdb to the PCR reads, yields one record per CDR3 protein. The sample has approximately 500,000 distinct CDR3 sequences, roughly 27% seen once; the top ten hold under 45%. The sequencing used PBMCs, collected before TCRalphabeta/CD19-depleted stem cell transplant. This sequence originates from a boy younger than two with Wiskott-Aldrich syndrome, due to receive a stem cell transplant.

DNA for the CDR3: TGCAGCGTTGCTTCCAGTCCAGAGACCCAGTACTTC. This translates into CSVASSPETQYF. V usage is TRBV29-1 and J usage is TRBJ2-5; D unresolved. Germline lookup yields CDR1 SQVTM and CDR2 ANQGSEA. The CDR3 length is 12 residues. Trimming removed 4 bases from V and 4 bases from J, with 10 bases in between.